Each of the 13 T cell receptor beta chains below was sequenced from the same sample in a study of radiotherapy plus CTLA-4 blockade in lung cancer. Produced via immunoSEQ multiplex PCR; TCRdb's table is partial and in-frame only. The sample records 55,000 to 80,000 clones, around 80% being singletons. The sequenced sample was peripheral blood, obtained from a patient treated with radiotherapy plus ipilimumab. The receptors here all came from a human donor with non-small cell lung cancer who had a complete response to radiotherapy plus ipilimumab.

This chain connects TRBV19 to TRBJ2-6, with D perhaps given as TRBD1 or TRBD2 (5 bases each). From germline, CDR1 is LNHDA and CDR2 SQIVND (reference sequence). Trimming cost V 8 bases and J 0 bases, with 8 bases left between them. CDR3 length: 14 amino acids. In DNA, the CDR3 is TGTGCCAGTGGGGACCACTCTGGGGCCAACGTCCTGACTTTC. Its protein product is CASGDHSGANVLTF.

The V gene is TRBV11-2, the J gene TRBJ1-2, with D unresolved. The CDR3 is 14 amino acids. V was cut by 0 bases and J by 8 bases, with 13 bases left in between. The germline V gene has CDR1 SGHAT and CDR2 FQNNGV. CDR3 sequence reads: CASSLDPAGFGYTF. The CDR3 region has the DNA TGTGCCAGCAGCTTAGATCCCGCCGGGTTCGGCTACACCTTC.

The rearrangement uses TRBV6-5 and TRBJ2-7; 7 bases match TRBD1. The germline gives CDR1 MNHEY, CDR2 SVGAGI. The CDR3 contains 12 residues. Losses at the gene ends were 6 bases for V and 4 bases for J; bases not matched to a gene: 3. The CDR3 sequence is CASRMTGYEQYF. In DNA, the CDR3 is TGTGCCAGCAGGATGACAGGGTACGAGCAGTACTTC.

The CDR3 loop is CASMKGVLNTIYF. CDR3 nucleotide sequence: TGTGCCAGCATGAAAGGAGTTCTAAACACCATATATTTT. V and J are TRBV2 and TRBJ1-3; D is ambiguous. This CDR3 comprises 13 residues. The V end lost 7 bases, the J end lost 6 bases, and 13 bases lay between the germline ends. Germline CDR1 reads SNHLY; CDR2 reads FYNNEI.

This clone was detected a few times. The V and J genes are TRBV18 and TRBJ2-1; possibly TRBD2 for D (7 bases). V shed 3 bases and J shed 12 bases, with 24 bases lying between them. From germline, CDR1 is KGHSH and CDR2 LQKENI. This CDR3 is 16 amino acids long. For the CDR3, the DNA is TGTGCCAGCTCACCTATTTTCGGGAGCGGGGACATGGGGCAGTTCTTC. Encoded protein: CASSPIFGSGDMGQFF.

The V call is TRBV7-9, the J call TRBJ2-1; a weak D match, TRBD1 (5 bases). This CDR3 is built from 16 residues. With 0 bases removed from V and 9 bases from J, the gap between germline ends came to 18 bases. The germline CDR1 and CDR2 sequences are SEHNR and FQNEAQ (reference sequence). CDR3: CASSLAWTLNMVEQFF. In DNA form, the CDR3 reads TGTGCCAGCAGCTTAGCGTGGACACTAAACATGGTTGAGCAGTTCTTC.

This chain links TRBV20-1 with TRBJ1-3; D unresolved. Germline V gene lookup returns CDR1 DFQATT and CDR2 SNEGSKA (reference sequence). V lost 7 bases to trimming and J lost 7 bases, with 11 bases between them. This CDR3 has 11 residues. CDR3 coding DNA: TGCAGTGGCTCCCTCCGGAACACCATATATTTT. This sequence encodes CSGSLRNTIYF.

The chain couples TRBV5-1 to TRBJ2-3; D gene uncertain. In germline, CDR1 is SGHRS, CDR2 YFSETQ. V lost 5 bases and J 5 bases, leaving 15 bases between the germline ends. The CDR3 sequence is 14 residues long. CDR3 protein: CASRLPGGQDTQYF. CDR3 nucleotide sequence: TGCGCCAGCAGATTACCAGGCGGCCAAGATACGCAGTATTTT.

The genes are TRBV15 and TRBJ2-1; possible D gene TRBD1, 6 bases. This CDR3 is 15 amino acids long. Germline lookup yields CDR1 LNHNV and CDR2 YYDKDF (reference sequence). Trimming removed 5 bases at V and 7 bases at J, with 18 bases between. In nucleotides, the CDR3 is TGTGCCACCAGCCATTACACCCAGGGGATGAATGAGCAGTTCTTC. The encoded protein is CATSHYTQGMNEQFF. The entire variable domain, with the rest obtained from reference TRBV15 and TRBJ2-1, is as follows: DAMVIQNPRYQVTQFGKPVTLSCSQTLNHNVMYWYQQKSSQAPKLLFHYYDKDFNNEADTPDNFQSRRPNTSFCFLDIRSPGLGDTAMYLCATSHYTQGMNEQFFGPGTRLTVL.

The rearrangement uses TRBV19 and TRBJ1-2, with 11 bases that match TRBD1. Germline CDR1 LNHDA, CDR2 SQIVND (reference sequence). The V gene end was trimmed by 3 bases and the J gene end by 7 bases; junction bases not matched to a gene: 4. CDR3 length equals 14 residues. This CDR3 reads CASSIGDRGIGYTF. CDR3 nucleotide sequence: TGTGCCAGTAGTATTGGGGACAGGGGGATTGGCTACACCTTC.

The rearrangement joins TRBV7-2 to TRBJ2-7, with 7 bases that match TRBD2. The germline gives CDR1 SGHTA, CDR2 FQGNSA. The V gene end was trimmed by 5 bases and the J gene end by 3 bases; junction bases not matched to a gene: 7. The CDR3 is made up of 14 amino acids. The CDR3 DNA sequence: TGTGCCAGCAGCCCGGGGGGTAGCATCTACGAGCAGTACTTC. Residues: CASSPGGSIYEQYF.

CDR3 DNA: TGCGCCAGCAGCTTGTCTTTTAGCGGGACCCCAGATACGCAGTATTTT. The encoded protein is CASSLSFSGTPDTQYF. The gene calls are TRBV5-1 and TRBJ2-3; 8 nucleotides match TRBD2. J was trimmed by 4 bases and V by 1 base; bases with no gene match: 8. Germline-derived CDR1 and CDR2 are SGHRS and YFSETQ. The CDR3 has 16 amino acids.

The chain recombines TRBV5-1 with TRBJ1-1, with a weak D call TRBD1 (5 bases). Germline CDR1 and CDR2: SGHRS and YFSETQ. This CDR3 has 15 amino acids. V was cut by 4 bases and J by 1 base, with 14 bases left in between. Here the CDR3 DNA reads TGCGCCAGCAGCAGGCAGGGTGGGGGGAACACTGAAGCTTTCTTT. It codes for CASSRQGGGNTEAFF.